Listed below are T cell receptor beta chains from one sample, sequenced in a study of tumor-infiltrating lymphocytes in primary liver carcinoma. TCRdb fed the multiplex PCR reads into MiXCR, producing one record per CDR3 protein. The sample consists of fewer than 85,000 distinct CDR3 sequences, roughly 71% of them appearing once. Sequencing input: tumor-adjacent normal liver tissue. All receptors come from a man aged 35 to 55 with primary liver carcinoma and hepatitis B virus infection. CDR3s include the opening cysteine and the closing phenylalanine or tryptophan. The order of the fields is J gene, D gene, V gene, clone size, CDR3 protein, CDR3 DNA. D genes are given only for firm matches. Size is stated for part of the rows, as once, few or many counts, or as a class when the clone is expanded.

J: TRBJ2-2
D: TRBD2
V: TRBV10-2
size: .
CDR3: CVNSEAKGLAGDTGELFF
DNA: TGCGTCAACAGTGAGGCTAAGGGACTAGCGGGGGACACCGGGGAGCTGTTTTTT

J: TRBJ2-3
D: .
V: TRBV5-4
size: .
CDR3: CASSFPDRGPDMQYF
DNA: TGTGCCAGCAGCTTCCCCGATCGGGGTCCAGATATGCAGTATTTT

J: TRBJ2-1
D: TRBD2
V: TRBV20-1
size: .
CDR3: CSASGGTSYNEQFF
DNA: TGCAGTGCTAGTGGAGGGACTAGTTACAATGAGCAATTCTTC

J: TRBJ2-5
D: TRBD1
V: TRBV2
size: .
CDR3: CACRGRQTQYF
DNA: TGTGCCTGCAGGGGGAGACAGACCCAGTACTTC

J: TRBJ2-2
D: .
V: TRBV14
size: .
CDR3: CVSNQTTGLGELFF
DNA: TGTGTCAGCAACCAAACAACAGGCCTCGGGGAGCTGTTTTTT

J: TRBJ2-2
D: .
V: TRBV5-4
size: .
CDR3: CASSPDDGVSTGELFF
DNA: TGTGCCAGCAGTCCGGATGACGGGGTGAGCACCGGGGAGCTGTTTTTT

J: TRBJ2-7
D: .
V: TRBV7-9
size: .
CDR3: CASSPREMAYEQYF
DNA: TGTGCCAGCAGTCCCAGGGAGATGGCCTACGAGCAGTACTTC

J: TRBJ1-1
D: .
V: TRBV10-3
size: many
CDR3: CAISIDRGNTEAFF
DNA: TGTGCCATCAGCATCGACAGAGGGAACACTGAAGCTTTCTTT

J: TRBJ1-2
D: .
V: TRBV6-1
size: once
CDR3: CTSSVQTGGYGYTF
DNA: TGTACCAGCAGTGTTCAGACAGGAGGCTATGGCTACACCTTC

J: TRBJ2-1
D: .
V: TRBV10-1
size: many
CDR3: CASSGELVGQFF
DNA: TGCGCCAGCAGTGGGGAACTTGTAGGGCAGTTCTTC

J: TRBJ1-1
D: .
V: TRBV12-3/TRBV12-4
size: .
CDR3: CASSLRVRSDMNNEAFF
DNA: TGTGCCAGCAGTCTCCGGGTCAGGAGCGACATGAACAATGAAGCTTTCTTT

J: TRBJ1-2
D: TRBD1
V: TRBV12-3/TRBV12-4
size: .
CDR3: CASRSGTVYGYSF
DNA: TGTGCCAGCAGATCAGGGACAGTCTATGGCTACAGCTTC

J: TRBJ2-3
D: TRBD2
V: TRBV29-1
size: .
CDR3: CSVSGTRGFTDTQYF
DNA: TGTAGCGTTTCCGGGACTAGGGGATTCACAGATACACAGTATTTT

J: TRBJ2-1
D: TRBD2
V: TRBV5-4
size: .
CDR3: CTSSPGSGRGPGEPFF
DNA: TGTACCAGCAGCCCTGGTAGCGGGAGAGGACCAGGTGAGCCGTTCTTC

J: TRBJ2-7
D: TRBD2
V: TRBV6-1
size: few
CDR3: CASSEVRAGGTSYEQYF
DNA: TGTGCCAGCAGTGAGGTTCGGGCGGGAGGGACTTCCTACGAGCAGTACTTC

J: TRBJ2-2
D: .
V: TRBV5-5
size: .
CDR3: CASSLGVSTLDTWELFF
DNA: TGCGCCAGCAGCTTGGGGGTTTCCACGCTCGACACCTGGGAGCTATTTTTT

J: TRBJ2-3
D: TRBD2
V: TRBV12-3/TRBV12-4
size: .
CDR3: CASSRRTSGSTDTQYF
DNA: TGTGCCAGCAGCCGTCGGACTAGTGGGAGCACAGATACGCAGTATTTT

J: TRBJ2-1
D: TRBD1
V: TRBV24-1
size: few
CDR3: CATKDPGGANVEFF
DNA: TGTGCCACTAAAGACCCAGGGGGCGCCAATGTTGAGTTCTTC

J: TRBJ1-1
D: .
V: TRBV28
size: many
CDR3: CASSSRAAFF
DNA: TGTGCCAGCAGCTCCCGCGCGGCTTTCTTT

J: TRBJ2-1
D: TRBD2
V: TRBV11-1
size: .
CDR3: CASSIVSSGSFYNEQFF
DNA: TGTGCCAGCAGCATAGTCTCTAGCGGGAGCTTCTACAATGAGCAGTTCTTC

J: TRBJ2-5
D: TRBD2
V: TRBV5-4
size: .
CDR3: CASRSVAGGPETQYF
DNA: TGTGCCAGCAGATCCGTAGCGGGAGGGCCAGAGACCCAGTACTTC

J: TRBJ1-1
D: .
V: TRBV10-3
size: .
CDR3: CTISEPKKHTEVFF
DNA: TGTACCATCAGTGAGCCAAAGAAACACACTGAAGTTTTCTTT

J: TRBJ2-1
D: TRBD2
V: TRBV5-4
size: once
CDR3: CATTSGRSKEQFF
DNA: TGTGCCACGACTAGCGGGAGATCCAAGGAGCAGTTCTTC

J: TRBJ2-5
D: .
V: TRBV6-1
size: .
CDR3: CASSDAVGGQETQYF
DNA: TGTGCCAGTAGTGATGCGGTGGGCGGCCAAGAGACCCAGTACTTC

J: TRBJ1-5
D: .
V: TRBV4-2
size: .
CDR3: CISSQNSQSNQPQHF
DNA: TGTATCAGCAGCCAAAATTCACAGTCAAATCAGCCCCAGCATTTT

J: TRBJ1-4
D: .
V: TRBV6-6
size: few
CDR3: CASSPNPTNEELLF
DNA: TGTGCCAGCAGTCCAAACCCAACTAATGAAGAACTGCTTTTT

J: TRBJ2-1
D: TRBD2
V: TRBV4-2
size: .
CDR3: CASSHDIREDQNEQFF
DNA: TGTGCCAGCAGCCATGATATACGGGAGGACCAAAATGAGCAGTTCTTC

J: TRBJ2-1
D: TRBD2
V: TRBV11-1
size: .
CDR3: CASGLGLAGEADNEQFF
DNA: TGTGCCAGCGGCCTGGGACTAGCGGGAGAAGCTGACAATGAGCAGTTCTTC

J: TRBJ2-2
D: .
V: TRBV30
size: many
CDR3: CASQGPGELFF
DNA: TGTGCCTCCCAAGGGCCCGGGGAGCTGTTTTTT

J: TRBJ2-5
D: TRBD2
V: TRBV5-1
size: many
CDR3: CASSSYGLAGEQETQYF
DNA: TGCGCCAGCAGCTCCTACGGACTAGCGGGAGAGCAAGAGACCCAGTACTTC

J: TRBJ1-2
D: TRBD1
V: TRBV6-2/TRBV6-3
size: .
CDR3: CASSYLDRLDGYTF
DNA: TGTGCTAGCAGTTACCTGGACAGGCTTGATGGCTACACCTTC

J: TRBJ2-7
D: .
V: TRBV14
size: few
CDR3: CASSQETASEQYF
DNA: TGTGCCAGCAGCCAAGAGACGGCGTCCGAGCAGTACTTC

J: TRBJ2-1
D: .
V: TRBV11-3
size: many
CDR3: CASSVGREKNEQFF
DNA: TGTGCCAGCAGCGTAGGACGGGAGAAAAATGAGCAGTTCTTC

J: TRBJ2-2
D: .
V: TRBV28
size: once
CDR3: CASRGTRKSGELFF
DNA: TGTGCCAGCAGAGGGACAAGGAAGTCCGGGGAGCTGTTTTTC

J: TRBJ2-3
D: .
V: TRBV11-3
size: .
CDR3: CASSFSSGGLGWDTQYF
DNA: TGTGCCAGCAGTTTCTCCTCCGGGGGCCTAGGGTGGGATACGCAGTATTTT

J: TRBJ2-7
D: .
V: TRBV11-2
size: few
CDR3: CASRDTIFTSF
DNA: TGTGCCAGCCGGGACACTATTTTTACTTCCTTC

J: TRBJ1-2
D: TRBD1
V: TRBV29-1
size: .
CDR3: CSVADRGSNGHTF
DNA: TGCAGTGTCGCGGACAGGGGAAGCAATGGCCACACCTTC

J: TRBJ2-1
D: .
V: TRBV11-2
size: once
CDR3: CASSLNRLVCEQIF
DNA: TGTGCCAGCAGCTTAAACCGGCTAGTTTGTGAGCAGATCTTC

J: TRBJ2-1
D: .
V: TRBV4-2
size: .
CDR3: CTSSPGDLYNEQFF
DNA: TGTACCAGCAGCCCTGGGGACCTTTACAATGAGCAGTTCTTC

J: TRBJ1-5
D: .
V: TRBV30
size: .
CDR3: CAWSVNRRNQPQHF
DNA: TGTGCCTGGAGTGTAAACCGGCGCAATCAGCCCCAGCATTTT